Listed here is a single T cell receptor beta chain. These data belong to a study of blood T cell repertoires in COVID-19. In the source study's methods: Estimation of nucleated cell counts was performed using reference gene primer amplification. Libraries were prepared by immunoSEQ multiplex PCR; TCRdb keeps only in-frame clonotypes and omits some of them. V, J and clone size are taken as reported in that table, and D and trimming were inferred from the DNA itself. Found here are some 250,000 clones, roughly four fifths of them singletons; the top ten hold 3.4%. The germline V gene has CDR1 LNHDA and CDR2 SQIVND (reference sequence). This CDR3 has 14 residues. After removal of 5 bases from V and 6 bases from J, the junction contained 7 bases not matched to a gene.

The sample consisted of peripheral blood. The rearrangement links TRBV19 to TRBJ2-1, with TRBD1 identical over 7 bases. The receptor comes from a woman between 18 and 29 years old with acute or convalescent COVID-19. The CDR3 reads CASSVQGVGNEQFF. The CDR3 coding sequence is TGTGCCAGTAGTGTCCAGGGGGTAGGCAATGAGCAGTTCTTC.